The text below deals with one T cell receptor (beta chain). Participants' reported clinical history set cohort assignment. These data belong to a study of blood T cell repertoires in COVID-19. Sequencing was performed with immunoSEQ multiplex PCR; in TCRdb, only in-frame clones are kept and a portion is missing. The table has 200,000 to 250,000 clones, approximately 88% seen once. J lost 2 bases, V lost 1 base, and 2 bases had no gene match. CDR3 length equals 15 residues. CDR1 is SGHAT, CDR2 FQNNGV, per germline. The TCR comes from a woman in her 30s who had been exposed to COVID-19. This sequence joins TRBV11-2 and TRBJ2-1; 7 nucleotides line up with TRBD2. The sample comprised PBMCs or T cells enriched from blood (not recorded which). The DNA of the CDR3 is TGTGCCAGCAGCTTAGCGGCGGGAGCCTACAATGAGCAGTTCTTC. Residues: CASSLAAGAYNEQFF.